This entry features one T cell receptor (beta chain) sequence. Its antigen is unidentified. Amplification used 60 Vbeta primers and 13 Jbeta primers. The assay was immunoSEQ multiplex PCR, and TCRdb's table has in-frame clones only and misses some. This table holds about 190,000 clones, more than 85% found once. This sample was included in a study of cytomegalovirus exposure and HLA in healthy donors. General study points: Several top significant clusters appeared, in a later analysis, to be linked to common viral pathogens. Later work found that TCR association rates differed between HLA loci; DRB1 had the most and HLA-C the fewest.

CDR3 length equals 15 residues. Trimming pared 0 bases from V and 7 bases from J, leaving 13 bases between. Germline lookup yields CDR1 LGHNA and CDR2 YNFKEQ. This clonotype was obtained from a woman younger than 35 in good health and CMV-seronegative. This chain connects TRBV4-2 to TRBJ1-5; TRBD1 is a possible D gene (5 bases). Sequencing was performed on PBMCs. CDR3 sequence reads: CASSQDLRGGQPQHF. DNA of the CDR3: TGTGCCAGCAGCCAAGATTTACGGGGGGGACAGCCCCAGCATTTT.